These 15 T cell receptor beta chains originate from one sample sequenced in a study of blood T cell repertoires in COVID-19. Assay used: immunoSEQ multiplex PCR; TCRdb lists only in-frame clones, some missing. Of roughly 53,000 clones in the sample, 80% to 90% are singletons; the top ten hold less than 3%. Sample: peripheral blood. These receptors were collected from an elderly man with acute or convalescent COVID-19.

This sequence joins TRBV6-2 or TRBV6-3 and TRBJ2-1; TRBD2 matches 8 bases. The V and J ends lost 3 bases and 8 bases, in that order; junction bases with no gene match: 9. There are 15 residues in the CDR3. Germline-derived CDR1 and CDR2 are MNHEY and SVGEGT. CDR3 loop: CASSYRGGTGDEQFF. CDR3 DNA: TGTGCCAGCAGTTATCGGGGGGGAACCGGGGATGAGCAGTTCTTC.

The rearrangement links TRBV2 to TRBJ2-5; TRBD2 agrees at 16 bases. The CDR3 totals 18 residues. CDR1 is SNHLY, CDR2 FYNNEI, per germline. V lost 3 bases, J lost 0 bases, and 4 bases stayed unmatched. CDR3 DNA sequence: TGTGCCAGCAGTGATGGGACTAGCGGGGGGGATTACCAAGAGACCCAGTACTTC. It is translated as CASSDGTSGGDYQETQYF.

The V and J genes are TRBV7-8 and TRBJ1-6; 9 nucleotides agree with TRBD1. The V and J ends lost 5 bases and 14 bases, in that order; junction bases with no gene match: 16. The germline V gene has CDR1 SGHVS and CDR2 FQNEAQ. This CDR3 contains 16 residues. The CDR3, as DNA: TGTGCCAGCAGCCCAGACCCGACAGGGGGGACTTCGTCCCTCCACTTT. It translates to CASSPDPTGGTSSLHF.

The chain uses TRBV10-2 and TRBJ1-1; 11 bases match TRBD1. V lost 7 bases and J lost 4; bases outside the gene matches: 8. The CDR3 covers 15 residues. The V gene's germline CDR1 is WSHSY and CDR2 SAAADI. The CDR3 spells CASTGTGGIGTEAFF. CDR3 DNA: TGCGCCAGCACCGGGACAGGGGGAATAGGCACTGAAGCTTTCTTT.

For this clone: Other DNA sequences in the same sample also yield this CDR3. Here the CDR3 DNA reads TGTGCCAGCAGTCGTGACAGGGGGTCCAATCAGCCCCAGCATTTT. As protein: CASSRDRGSNQPQHF. V and J are TRBV6-5 and TRBJ1-5; 9 bases fit TRBD1. Looked up from germline, CDR1 is MNHEY and CDR2 is SVGAGI. V lost 5 bases and J lost 3; bases outside the gene matches: 5. The CDR3 is made up of 15 amino acids.

This clone showed up just a few times. The gene calls are TRBV9 and TRBJ1-4; 9 nucleotides line up with TRBD1. The germline V gene has CDR1 SGDLS and CDR2 YYNGEE. The CDR3 runs to 15 residues. J was trimmed by 4 bases and V by 5 bases; bases with no gene match: 6. The CDR3 spells CASSSGQGLNEKLFF. The CDR3 DNA follows: TGTGCCAGCAGTTCGGGACAGGGCCTTAATGAAAAACTGTTTTTT.

This chain uses TRBV27 with TRBJ2-3, with 14 bases identical to TRBD2. V trimming: 4 bases; J trimming: 2 bases; junction bases outside the gene matches: 5. The CDR3 covers 17 residues. Germline V gene sequence: CDR1 MNHEY, CDR2 SMNVEV (reference sequence). The CDR3 loop is CASSSRLAGGVTDTQYF. CDR3 nucleotide sequence: TGTGCCAGCAGTTCGCGACTAGCGGGGGGGGTCACAGATACGCAGTATTTT.

This clone showed up just a few times. The chain joins TRBV2 to TRBJ2-7, with 8 bases aligning to TRBD1. The CDR3 consists of 13 residues. J lost 7 bases, V lost 4 bases, and 6 bases had no gene match. CDR1 SNHLY and CDR2 FYNNEI come from the germline V gene. CDR3 nucleotides: TGTGCCAGCAGTGGGACAGGGTTTCGTGAGCAGTACTTC. Its protein is CASSGTGFREQYF.

The chain recombines TRBV14 with TRBJ1-5, with a tentative D call TRBD1 (6 bases). Germline V gives CDR1 SGHDN, CDR2 FVKESK. V was pared by 3 bases and J by 7 bases, with 13 bases between. The CDR3 consists of 14 residues. CDR3 DNA: TGTGCCAGCAGCCATGCAGGGGTCGCCCAGCCCCAGCATTTT. Protein: CASSHAGVAQPQHF.

V usage is TRBV5-1 and J usage is TRBJ2-2, with D possibly being TRBD1 (5 bases). Germline-derived CDR1 and CDR2 are SGHRS and YFSETQ. The CDR3 is 16 residues long. V dropped 0 bases and J dropped 2 bases, with 11 bases sitting between them. DNA for the CDR3: TGCGCCAGCAGCTTGGATGCAGGGCCCAACACCGGGGAGCTGTTTTTT. Translated, it gives CASSLDAGPNTGELFF. The variable domain in full, completed from reference TRBV5-1 and TRBJ2-2, reads KAGVTQTPRYLIKTRGQQVTLSCSPISGHRSVSWYQQTPGQGLQFLFEYFSETQRNKGNFPGRFSGRQFSNSRSEMNVSTLELGDSALYLCASSLDAGPNTGELFFGEGSRLTVL.

This clone was observed a few times. CDR3 in amino acids: CASSLSPGPYEQYF. The CDR3 DNA reads as TGTGCCAGCAGCTTATCCCCAGGGCCCTACGAGCAGTACTTC. V is TRBV11-2 and J is TRBJ2-7; perhaps TRBD1 as D (5 bases). This CDR3 comprises 14 residues. The ends were cut back, 2 bases at V and 2 bases at J, with 10 bases in the middle. In germline, CDR1 is SGHAT, CDR2 FQNNGV.

The chain couples TRBV28 to TRBJ1-5; tentative D call: TRBD1 (5 bases). Germline values: CDR1 MDHEN, CDR2 SYDVKM. V was pared by 5 bases and J by 0 bases, with 11 bases between. The CDR3 is 15 residues long. In DNA, the CDR3 is TGTGCCAGCAGTCAATGGACAAATAGCAATCAGCCCCAGCATTTT. Protein sequence: CASSQWTNSNQPQHF.

The gene calls are TRBV7-3 and TRBJ2-3; D may be TRBD2 (6 bases). V lost 2 bases to trimming and J lost 8 bases, with 17 bases between them. Looked up from germline, CDR1 is SGHTA and CDR2 is FQGTGA. The CDR3 has 15 residues. The CDR3 sequence: CASSLGPSGSSTQYF. DNA of the CDR3: TGTGCCAGCAGCTTAGGGCCCAGCGGGTCGAGTACGCAGTATTTT.

V usage is TRBV4-2 and J usage is TRBJ2-2; possibly TRBD2 for D (7 bases). This CDR3 contains 16 residues. From germline, CDR1 is LGHNA and CDR2 YNFKEQ. V lost 0 bases to trimming and J lost 7 bases, with 15 bases between them. The CDR3 region is CASSQDPLGGRGELFF. In nucleotides, the CDR3 is TGTGCCAGCAGCCAAGACCCCCTCGGGGGGCGCGGGGAGCTGTTTTTT.

The chain employs TRBV2 and TRBJ2-3; D is possibly TRBD2 (6 bases). Looked up from germline, CDR1 is SNHLY and CDR2 is FYNNEI. Trimming stripped 6 bases from V and 1 base from J, with 11 bases between. The CDR3 sequence is 14 residues long. The CDR3 protein is CASRRDFRTDTQYF. Written as DNA, the CDR3 is TGTGCCAGCAGGCGGGACTTTCGCACAGATACGCAGTATTTT.